A selection of T cell receptor beta chains follows, all from one sample in a study of blood T cells in healthy people across ages. Using its own MiXCR run on the 5' RACE reads, TCRdb lists one record per CDR3 protein. The sample lists about 1.4 million distinct CDR3 sequences, approximately 60% seen once, with over 5% in the top ten. The source material was blood. Receptors originate from a man aged 18 to 35 in good health. The CDR3 runs from the conserved cysteine through the conserved F or W. A D gene is named only where the DNA matches it firmly. Where a row states a size, it is once, few, many or the class of an expanded clone; other rows omit it.

V gene	D gene	clone size	J gene	CDR3 protein	CDR3 DNA
TRBV29-1	TRBD2	NA	TRBJ2-7	CSVAGGQGFHEQYF	TGCAGCGTTGCGGGAGGGCAGGGATTCCACGAGCAGTACTTC
TRBV12-3/TRBV12-4	NA	few	TRBJ1-1	CASSLTKDTEAFF	TGTGCCAGCAGTTTGACCAAGGACACTGAAGCTTTCTTT
TRBV29-1	NA	NA	TRBJ1-1	CSVAVGGKAFF	TGCAGCGTTGCAGTTGGGGGAAAAGCTTTCTTT
TRBV7-8	TRBD2	NA	TRBJ2-5	CAGSSWRGETQYF	TGTGCCGGCAGCTCATGGCGGGGGGAGACCCAGTACTTC
TRBV7-9	NA	NA	TRBJ2-5	CASSRMGGTQYF	TGTGCCAGCAGCCGGATGGGGGGGACCCAGTACTTC
TRBV2	TRBD1	NA	TRBJ2-1	CASSGQGAGWNEQFF	TGTGCCAGCAGTGGACAGGGGGCGGGATGGAATGAGCAGTTCTTC
TRBV13	TRBD1	once	TRBJ2-7	CASSTQSGTGIYEQYF	TGTGCCAGCAGCACCCAATCCGGGACAGGGATCTACGAGCAGTACTTC
TRBV5-6	TRBD1	NA	TRBJ2-7	CASSPVMAGGSYEQYF	TGTGCCAGCAGCCCCGTAATGGCAGGGGGATCCTACGAGCAGTACTTC
TRBV5-1	NA	once	TRBJ2-7	CASSARDTSYEQYF	TGCGCCAGCAGCGCGAGGGACACCTCCTACGAGCAGTACTTC
TRBV7-2	TRBD2	few	TRBJ2-1	CASLAGANNEQFF	TGTGCCAGCCTAGCGGGGGCGAACAATGAGCAGTTCTTC
TRBV28	NA	NA	TRBJ1-2	CASFNWGKGSERGYTF	TGTGCCAGTTTTAATTGGGGGAAGGGGAGTGAACGTGGCTACACCTTC
TRBV10-3	NA	NA	TRBJ1-2	CAIRPDSYNYGYTF	TGTGCCATCAGACCGGACAGTTATAACTATGGCTACACCTTC
TRBV6-2/TRBV6-3	TRBD2	NA	TRBJ2-7	CASSYSHLQASGYSYEQYF	TGTGCCAGCAGTTACAGCCACCTACAAGCTAGCGGGTACTCCTACGAGCAGTACTTC
TRBV5-6	TRBD1	NA	TRBJ1-1	CASSSSPGQGGMDTEAFF	TGTGCCAGCAGCTCCTCACCTGGACAGGGGGGGATGGACACTGAAGCTTTCTTT
TRBV7-2	NA	NA	TRBJ1-1	CASSTRTSIEAFF	TGTGCCAGCAGCACACGGACCAGCATCGAAGCTTTCTTT
TRBV18	NA	NA	TRBJ1-1	CASAPGVGTEAFF	TGTGCCAGCGCACCGGGGGTCGGCACTGAAGCTTTCTTT
TRBV3-1	NA	NA	TRBJ2-7	CASSQEWYYEQYF	TGTGCCAGCAGCCAGGAGTGGTACTACGAGCAGTACTTC
TRBV7-2	TRBD2	many	TRBJ2-3	CASSLAGDTDTQYF	TGCGCCAGCAGCTTAGCGGGGGACACAGATACGCAGTATTTT
TRBV15	TRBD2	NA	TRBJ2-3	CATRLAGGYTQYF	TGTGCCACCAGACTAGCGGGAGGGTATACGCAGTATTTT
TRBV6-5	TRBD2	NA	TRBJ2-7	CASSKRMGLASEQYF	TGTGCCAGCAGCAAAAGGATGGGACTAGCGTCCGAGCAGTACTTC
TRBV7-9	TRBD1	NA	TRBJ2-7	CASTFPGGAYEQYF	TGTGCCAGCACTTTCCCAGGGGGCGCCTACGAGCAGTACTTC
TRBV29-1	TRBD1	NA	TRBJ2-2	CSVNRGTGELFF	TGCAGCGTTAACAGGGGTACCGGGGAGCTGTTTTTT
TRBV6-2/TRBV6-3	TRBD2	NA	TRBJ2-7	CASSYPTTPGSAGGPLYEQYF	TGTGCCAGCAGTTACCCTACGACCCCAGGATCAGCGGGGGGGCCTCTGTACGAGCAGTACTTC
TRBV6-5	NA	few	TRBJ2-2	CAAEWAGELFF	TGTGCCGCGGAATGGGCCGGGGAGCTGTTTTTT
TRBV6-5	NA	NA	TRBJ1-2	CASSYSYGGNYGYTF	TGTGCCAGCAGTTACTCGTATGGAGGCAACTATGGCTACACCTTC
TRBV11-3	NA	NA	TRBJ2-5	CASGFRGEETQYF	TGTGCCAGCGGATTTAGGGGCGAGGAGACCCAGTACTTC
TRBV9	NA	few	TRBJ2-3	CASSSLTGAANTQYF	TGTGCCAGCAGCTCCCTCACAGGAGCGGCGAATACGCAGTATTTT
TRBV6-5	TRBD1	NA	TRBJ2-5	CASGYRGAETQYF	TGTGCCAGCGGATACAGGGGGGCGGAGACCCAGTACTTC
TRBV11-2	NA	NA	TRBJ2-7	CASSLVGGGWSSYEQYF	TGTGCCAGCAGCTTAGTAGGGGGGGGTTGGAGCTCCTACGAGCAGTACTTC
TRBV6-2/TRBV6-3	NA	NA	TRBJ2-5	CASSITRRETQYF	TGTGCCAGCAGCATCACTAGAAGGGAGACCCAGTACTTC
TRBV4-2	NA	NA	TRBJ2-7	CASSQIGGPAYEQYF	TGTGCCAGCAGCCAGATTGGAGGGCCCGCCTACGAGCAGTACTTC
TRBV12-3/TRBV12-4	NA	NA	TRBJ2-3	CASSQRVGADTQYF	TGTGCCAGCAGCCAGCGGGTGGGCGCAGATACGCAGTATTTT
TRBV20-1	TRBD2	NA	TRBJ2-1	CSAPQWGGEQFF	TGCAGTGCTCCCCAATGGGGGGGGGAGCAGTTCTTC
TRBV4-3	TRBD1	NA	TRBJ1-2	CASSQEWRDSVNGYTF	TGCGCCAGCAGCCAAGAGTGGAGGGACAGTGTAAATGGCTACACCTTC
TRBV25-1	TRBD1	NA	TRBJ1-1	CASSGDREETEAFF	TGTGCCAGCTCGGGGGACAGGGAGGAGACTGAAGCTTTCTTT
TRBV12-3/TRBV12-4	NA	NA	TRBJ1-5	CASSLRGQEEPQHF	TGTGCCAGCAGTTTACGCGGCCAGGAGGAGCCCCAGCATTTT
TRBV18	NA	NA	TRBJ1-4	CASSRSGDTTNEKLFF	TGTGCCAGCTCAAGAAGTGGGGACACAACTAATGAAAAACTGTTTTTT
TRBV7-2	TRBD1	NA	TRBJ2-5	CASSLRQGYNEQYF	TGTGCCAGCAGCTTGCGACAGGGCTACAATGAGCAGTACTTC
TRBV2	NA	NA	TRBJ2-5	CASRDSWETQYF	TGTGCCAGCAGGGACTCATGGGAGACCCAGTACTTC
TRBV5-1	NA	NA	TRBJ1-1	CASSSTGGARSTEAFF	TGCGCCAGCAGCTCCACCGGGGGGGCGCGGAGTACTGAAGCTTTCTTT
TRBV6-5	NA	NA	TRBJ2-1	CASSSSAGSSYNEQFF	TGTGCCAGCAGTTCCTCGGCGGGGAGCTCCTACAATGAGCAGTTCTTC
TRBV13	NA	few	TRBJ2-6	CASSLEGGANVLTF	TGTGCCAGCAGCTTGGAAGGTGGGGCCAACGTCCTGACTTTC
TRBV5-1	NA	NA	TRBJ2-1	CASNQFASSYNEQFF	TGCGCCAGCAACCAATTCGCAAGCTCCTACAATGAGCAGTTCTTC
TRBV6-6	NA	NA	TRBJ2-3	CASRYAGYLDTQYF	TGTGCCAGCCGTTACGCAGGCTATTTGGATACGCAGTATTTT
TRBV4-3	TRBD2	few	TRBJ2-5	CASSHSLTSQGQETQYF	TGCGCCAGCAGCCATAGTTTGACTAGCCAGGGACAAGAGACCCAGTACTTC
TRBV7-2	NA	once	TRBJ2-1	CASSFGGSQNEQFF	TGTGCCAGCAGCTTCGGAGGGAGTCAAAATGAGCAGTTCTTC
TRBV13	NA	NA	TRBJ1-1	CASSPPGRGLGAGTEAFF	TGTGCCAGCAGCCCGCCCGGCAGGGGTCTTGGGGCCGGCACTGAAGCTTTCTTT
TRBV4-1	NA	NA	TRBJ2-1	CASSQDGGGASYSKNEQFF	TGCGCCAGCAGCCAAGATGGGGGGGGGGCTAGTTACTCTAAAAATGAGCAGTTCTTC
TRBV4-1	NA	NA	TRBJ1-5	CASSPVHISNQPQHF	TGCGCCAGCAGCCCAGTACACATTAGCAATCAGCCCCAGCATTTT
TRBV6-2/TRBV6-3	TRBD2	once	TRBJ2-7	CASSYLPSGGYEQYF	TGTGCCAGCAGTTACTTGCCTAGCGGGGGCTACGAGCAGTACTTC
TRBV28	TRBD1	once	TRBJ2-5	CASSFRGGQGRETQYF	TGTGCCAGCAGTTTTAGGGGAGGACAGGGCAGGGAGACCCAGTACTTC
TRBV3-1	NA	NA	TRBJ1-2	CASSLQGSFSEGGYTF	TGTGCCAGCAGCCTGCAGGGCAGCTTCTCCGAGGGGGGCTACACCTTC
TRBV20-1	NA	NA	TRBJ1-2	CSARSAILPYGYTF	TGCAGTGCTAGATCGGCCATCCTCCCGTATGGCTACACCTTC
TRBV5-1	NA	NA	TRBJ2-2	CASSLEGHPTGELFF	TGCGCCAGCAGCTTGGAGGGACACCCCACCGGGGAGCTGTTTTTT
TRBV28	TRBD1	once	TRBJ1-6	CASLRTGQIYNSPLHF	TGTGCCAGCCTTCGGACAGGCCAAATCTATAATTCACCCCTCCACTTT